These 22 T cell receptor beta chains were all obtained from the same sample, sequenced in a study of blood T cell repertoires in COVID-19. Some clones are missing from TCRdb's copy, which holds only in-frame ones; the method was immunoSEQ multiplex PCR. The table records over 200,000 clones, over 70% of them present only once. The sequenced sample was peripheral blood. These receptors were obtained from a woman older than 75 with acute or convalescent COVID-19.

J is TRBJ1-2 and V is TRBV12-3 or TRBV12-4; D unclear. V lost 3 bases, J lost 4 bases, and 9 bases lay in between. The CDR3 covers 13 residues. CDR3 sequence (DNA): TGTGCCAGCAGTTTTGGGCAAGCCTATGGCTACACCTTC. Its protein product is CASSFGQAYGYTF.

The chain has TRBV4-2 and TRBJ2-3; TRBD2 aligns across 12 bases. CDR1 LGHNA and CDR2 YNFKEQ come from the germline V gene. V lost 4 bases to trimming and J lost 4 bases; unmatched junction nucleotides: 9. This CDR3 contains 17 residues. CDR3 residues: CASSRQRTSGEADTQYF. The CDR3 DNA is TGTGCCAGCAGCCGTCAGCGGACTAGCGGGGAAGCAGATACGCAGTATTTT.

The J gene is TRBJ2-7, the V gene TRBV6-5; D is perhaps TRBD2 (6 bases). V shed 5 bases and J shed 0 bases, with 11 bases lying between them. This CDR3 spans 14 amino acids. CDR1 MNHEY and CDR2 SVGAGI come from the germline V gene. CDR3 residues: CASSPAGFSYEQYF. The CDR3 region has the DNA TGTGCCAGCAGTCCCGCGGGGTTCTCCTACGAGCAGTACTTC.

This chain uses TRBV14 with TRBJ2-1, with 9 bases that match TRBD1. After removal of 5 bases from V and 8 bases from J, the junction contained 7 bases not matched to a gene. Germline lookup yields CDR1 SGHDN and CDR2 FVKESK. The CDR3 length is 14 residues. CDR3 nucleotides: TGTGCCAGCAGCTATCCGGGACAGGGTCATGAGCAGTTCTTC. Amino acid sequence: CASSYPGQGHEQFF.

The CDR3 sequence: CASSVAGGQPQHF. In DNA, the CDR3 is TGTGCCAGCAGCGTAGCCGGGGGACAGCCCCAGCATTTT. The V gene is TRBV9, the J gene TRBJ1-5; possible D gene TRBD1, 5 bases. The V and J ends lost 0 bases and 7 bases respectively, with 8 bases between them. CDR1 SGDLS and CDR2 YYNGEE come from the germline V gene. The CDR3 has 13 amino acids.

The chain employs TRBV6-5 and TRBJ2-7; D perhaps matches TRBD2 (7 bases). CDR1 and CDR2 (germline): MNHEY, SVGAGI. The CDR3 consists of 14 residues. V lost 8 bases, J lost 2 bases, and 16 bases lay in between. This CDR3 is CASGGLADTYEQYF. The CDR3 bases are TGTGCCAGCGGGGGGCTAGCGGATACCTACGAGCAGTACTTC.

The CDR3 bases are TGTGCCAGCAGCTTAGACAGGGCGACAACTGAAGCTTTCTTT. Its translation is CASSLDRATTEAFF. V gene TRBV7-2 combines with J gene TRBJ1-1; D is possibly TRBD1 (6 bases). The germline V gene has CDR1 SGHTA and CDR2 FQGNSA. CDR3 length equals 14 residues. V was pared by 1 base and J by 5 bases, with 11 bases between.

The chain employs TRBV20-1 and TRBJ1-2; D may be TRBD1 (5 bases). Trimming took 3 bases from V and 8 from J, leaving 13 bases between them. The CDR3 is 12 residues long. In germline, CDR1 is DFQATT, CDR2 SNEGSKA (reference sequence). CDR3 sequence: CSASRGGGGYTF. The DNA for the CDR3 is TGCAGTGCTAGTCGGGGGGGTGGAGGCTACACCTTC.

The CDR3 spells CASSPSTGGWGQYF. Here the CDR3 DNA reads TGTGCCAGCAGCCCAAGTACAGGGGGCTGGGGGCAGTACTTC. The rearrangement joins TRBV3-1 (or the pseudogene TRBV3-2) to TRBJ2-7; 9 bases agree with TRBD1. The J segment lost 9 bases and the V segment lost 4 bases, leaving 10 bases of the junction unmatched. The germline V gene encodes CDR1 LGHDT and CDR2 YNNKEL (reference sequence). This CDR3 has 14 amino acids.

Details on this clone: The same CDR3 is also encoded by other DNA sequences in this sample. The gene calls are TRBV20-1 and TRBJ1-2; a weak D match, TRBD1 (5 bases). V gave up 6 bases and J gave up 6 bases, with 11 bases separating them. From germline, CDR1 is DFQATT and CDR2 SNEGSKA (reference sequence). This CDR3 has 11 amino acids. The CDR3 DNA is TGCAGTGCCCCGGGACTGGATGGCTACACCTTC. Protein sequence: CSAPGLDGYTF.

The V gene is TRBV5-8, the J gene TRBJ1-6; tentative D call: TRBD1 (6 bases). CDR1 and CDR2 from the germline V gene are SGHTS and YDEGEE. The V end lost 5 bases, the J end lost 17 bases, and 14 bases lay between the germline ends. The CDR3 extends over 11 amino acids. CDR3 nucleotides: TGTGCCAGCAGTTACAGGGTTGGGGTCCACTTT. Translating it yields CASSYRVGVHF.

This chain joins TRBV9 and TRBJ1-2, with 9 bases lining up with TRBD1. J was trimmed by 5 bases and V by 1 base; bases with no gene match: 6. This CDR3 is 15 amino acids long. Germline assignment: CDR1 SGDLS and CDR2 YYNGEE. The CDR3 is CASSVSQGAQYGYTF. CDR3 DNA sequence: TGTGCCAGCAGCGTATCACAGGGGGCGCAGTATGGCTACACCTTC. The variable domain in full, completed from reference TRBV9 and TRBJ1-2, reads DSGVTQTPKHLITATGQRVTLRCSPRSGDLSVYWYQQSLDQGLQFLIQYYNGEERAKGNILERFSAQQFPDLHSELNLSSLELGDSALYFCASSVSQGAQYGYTFGSGTRLTVV.

This rearrangement joins TRBV5-1 to TRBJ2-2; 7 positions match TRBD1. This CDR3 contains 15 residues. CDR1 is SGHRS, CDR2 YFSETQ, per germline. The J segment lost 1 base and the V segment lost 3 bases, leaving 3 bases of the junction unmatched. CDR3: CASSSGQRNTGELFF. In nucleotides, the CDR3 is TGCGCCAGCAGCTCGGGACAGCGGAACACCGGGGAGCTGTTTTTT.

The gene calls are TRBV7-2 and TRBJ1-2; 10 bases are shared with TRBD1. CDR3 length equals 15 residues. V lost 6 bases, J lost 1 base, and 5 bases stayed unmatched. Per germline, CDR1 SGHTA and CDR2 FQGNSA. CDR3 amino acids: CASRQWTGGNYGYTF. DNA for the CDR3: TGTGCCAGCAGACAGTGGACAGGGGGTAACTATGGCTACACCTTC. The variable domain in full, with the rest retrieved from reference TRBV7-2 and TRBJ1-2, is GAGVSQSPSNKVTEKGKDVELRCDPISGHTALYWYRQSLGQGLEFLIYFQGNSAPDKSGLPSDRFSAERTGGSVSTLTIQRTQQEDSAVYLCASRQWTGGNYGYTFGSGTRLTVV.

The gene calls are TRBV18 and TRBJ2-1, with D perhaps matching TRBD1 (5 bases). The V gene's germline CDR1 is KGHSH and CDR2 LQKENI. Trimming removed 2 bases from V and 5 bases from J, with 16 bases in between. The CDR3 totals 16 residues. In DNA form, the CDR3 reads TGTGCCAGCTCACCAATGGGGCTAGGCGTGGACAATGAGCAGTTCTTC. Translated: CASSPMGLGVDNEQFF.

V usage is TRBV28 and J usage is TRBJ1-2; a possible D gene is TRBD1 (5 bases). V lost 1 base and J lost 0, with 9 bases in between. This CDR3 spans 15 amino acids. CDR1 MDHEN and CDR2 SYDVKM come from the germline V gene. For the CDR3, the DNA is TGTGCCAGCAGTTTATCGACAGTCTCTAACTATGGCTACACCTTC. This codes for CASSLSTVSNYGYTF.

In its sample, this clone was seen a few times. The rearrangement links TRBV19 to TRBJ1-2; TRBD1 might be the D (5 bases). The germline gives CDR1 LNHDA, CDR2 SQIVND (reference sequence). The CDR3 extends over 13 amino acids. With 1 base removed from V and 3 bases from J, the gap between germline ends came to 6 bases. The CDR3 bases are TGTGCCAGTAGTATAGCAGGGCACTATGGCTACACCTTC. Protein: CASSIAGHYGYTF.

This clone showed up just once. The rearrangement uses TRBV5-1 and TRBJ1-1, with D tentatively TRBD1 (5 bases). CDR1 and CDR2 (germline): SGHRS, YFSETQ. The V gene lost 0 bases and the J gene lost 6 bases, with 15 bases spanning the gap. This CDR3 is 15 amino acids long. The CDR3 here is CASSLVPGSESEAFF. The CDR3 DNA reads TGCGCCAGCAGCTTGGTCCCAGGGTCAGAGTCTGAAGCTTTCTTT.

The chain joins TRBV19 to TRBJ2-1, with 7 bases matching TRBD2. V was clipped by 5 bases and J by 10 bases; unmatched bases: 17. The germline CDR1 and CDR2 sequences are LNHDA and SQIVND (reference sequence). This CDR3 has 16 residues. CDR3 bases: TGTGCCAGTAGTCTCCCAATCGATAGCGGGCCGGACGAGCAGTTCTTC. Encoded protein: CASSLPIDSGPDEQFF.

The chain couples TRBV5-1 to TRBJ1-2; maybe TRBD1 (6 bases). Germline V gene sequence: CDR1 SGHRS, CDR2 YFSETQ. Trimming took 2 bases from V and 13 from J, leaving 24 bases between them. The length of the CDR3 is 15 residues. CDR3 sequence reads: CASSFSPLTGTLGTF. In DNA, the CDR3 is TGCGCCAGCAGCTTTAGCCCCCTGACAGGTACACTTGGCACCTTC.

V and J are TRBV2 and TRBJ1-6; D not certain. CDR3 length: 16 amino acids. Germline CDR1 is SNHLY and CDR2 is FYNNEI. V lost 9 bases and J 0 bases, leaving 15 bases between the germline ends. The CDR3 loop is CARSTAANSYNSPLHF. DNA for the CDR3: TGTGCCAGATCTACAGCCGCCAACTCCTATAATTCACCCCTCCACTTT.

This chain connects TRBV7-9 to TRBJ2-2; 10 bases match TRBD2. Germline CDR1 and CDR2: SEHNR and FQNEAQ (reference sequence). V lost 4 bases, J lost 0 bases, and 5 bases stayed unmatched. The length of the CDR3 is 17 residues. The chain's CDR3 is CASSSQLAGSNTGELFF. The DNA for the CDR3 is TGTGCCAGCAGCTCCCAACTAGCGGGATCGAACACCGGGGAGCTGTTTTTT.